This T cell receptor (beta chain) is drawn from a study of chemoradiotherapy in HPV16-positive cancers. The V gene's germline CDR1 is SGHNT and CDR2 YENEEA. This CDR3 spans 15 amino acids. The V gene lost 4 bases and the J gene lost 2 bases, with 13 bases spanning the gap. Profiling relied on immunoSEQ multiplex PCR, and the TCRdb table lists in-frame clones only, not all of them. The data show approximately 58,000 clones, 90% seen once. The source material was blood, sampled from a patient who underwent chemoradiotherapy. V gene TRBV11-3 combines with J gene TRBJ2-3, with unresolved D. The source is a human donor with HPV-associated anogenital cancer. This CDR3 is CASSSSGLDTDTQYF. CDR3 nucleotides: TGTGCCAGCAGCTCGTCCGGCCTGGACACAGATACGCAGTATTTT.